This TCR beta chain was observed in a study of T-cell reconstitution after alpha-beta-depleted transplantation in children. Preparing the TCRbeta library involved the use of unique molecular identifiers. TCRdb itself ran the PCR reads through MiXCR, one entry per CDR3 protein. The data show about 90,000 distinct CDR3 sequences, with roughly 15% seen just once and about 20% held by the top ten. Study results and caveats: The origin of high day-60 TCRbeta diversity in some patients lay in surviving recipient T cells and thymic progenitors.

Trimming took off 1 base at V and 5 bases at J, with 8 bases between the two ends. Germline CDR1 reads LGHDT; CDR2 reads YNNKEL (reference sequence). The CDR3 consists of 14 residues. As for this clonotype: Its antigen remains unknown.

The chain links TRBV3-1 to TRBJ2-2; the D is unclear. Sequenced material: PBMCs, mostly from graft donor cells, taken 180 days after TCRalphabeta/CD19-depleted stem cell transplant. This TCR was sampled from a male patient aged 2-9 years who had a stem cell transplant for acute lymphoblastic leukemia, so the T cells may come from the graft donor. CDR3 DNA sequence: TGTGCCAGCAGCCAAGTGAAAGGAACCGGGGAGCTGTTTTTT. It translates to CASSQVKGTGELFF. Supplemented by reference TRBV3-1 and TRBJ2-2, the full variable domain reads DTAVSQTPKYLVTQMGNDKSIKCEQNLGHDTMYWYKQDSKKFLKIMFSYNNKELIINETVPNRFSPKSPDKAHLNLHINSLELGDSAVYFCASSQVKGTGELFFGEGSRLTVL.